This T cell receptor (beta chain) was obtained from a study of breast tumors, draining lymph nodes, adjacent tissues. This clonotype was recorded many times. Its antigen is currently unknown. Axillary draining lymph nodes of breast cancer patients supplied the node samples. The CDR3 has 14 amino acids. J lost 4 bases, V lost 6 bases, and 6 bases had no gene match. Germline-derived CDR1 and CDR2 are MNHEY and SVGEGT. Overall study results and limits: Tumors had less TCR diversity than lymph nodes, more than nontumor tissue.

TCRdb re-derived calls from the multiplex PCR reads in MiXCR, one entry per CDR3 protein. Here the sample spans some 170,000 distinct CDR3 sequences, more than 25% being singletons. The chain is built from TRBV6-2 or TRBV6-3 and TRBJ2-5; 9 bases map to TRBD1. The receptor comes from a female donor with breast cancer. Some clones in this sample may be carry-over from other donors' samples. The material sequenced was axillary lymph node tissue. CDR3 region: CASRPPGQGETQYF. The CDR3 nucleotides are TGTGCCAGCAGGCCCCCGGGACAGGGAGAGACCCAGTACTTC.